The T cell receptor (beta chain) under discussion was sequenced for a study of cytomegalovirus exposure and HLA in healthy donors. Broader study findings: In a later analysis, at a false discovery rate of 0.05, roughly 18,000 TCR beta sequences were associated with HLA alleles. It was assumed in the presence/absence analyses that sequencing depth was roughly uniform across donors. Earlier analysis looked at TCR beta V segments, and most were productive about 87% or about 30% of the time.

This clone was seen a handful of times. Its matching antigen is unknown. Other nucleotide sequences in the sample specify the same CDR3. Germline assignment: CDR1 SGHRS and CDR2 YFSETQ. Deletions cut 2 bases from V and 1 base from J, with 7 bases between. The CDR3 contains 15 residues. With 60 Vbeta and 13 Jbeta primers, the PCR was carried out. Sequenced by immunoSEQ multiplex PCR; TCRdb stores in-frame clones only, minus some. The sample has 130,000 or so clones, approximately 80% seen once. The specimen sequenced was PBMCs. The V and J genes are TRBV5-1 and TRBJ2-6, with a tentative D call TRBD1 (6 bases). The TCR was taken from a woman in her late teens or twenties in good health and CMV-seronegative. The CDR3 sequence: CASSLQGSGANVLTF. For the CDR3, the DNA is TGCGCCAGCAGCTTACAGGGTTCTGGGGCCAACGTCCTGACTTTC.